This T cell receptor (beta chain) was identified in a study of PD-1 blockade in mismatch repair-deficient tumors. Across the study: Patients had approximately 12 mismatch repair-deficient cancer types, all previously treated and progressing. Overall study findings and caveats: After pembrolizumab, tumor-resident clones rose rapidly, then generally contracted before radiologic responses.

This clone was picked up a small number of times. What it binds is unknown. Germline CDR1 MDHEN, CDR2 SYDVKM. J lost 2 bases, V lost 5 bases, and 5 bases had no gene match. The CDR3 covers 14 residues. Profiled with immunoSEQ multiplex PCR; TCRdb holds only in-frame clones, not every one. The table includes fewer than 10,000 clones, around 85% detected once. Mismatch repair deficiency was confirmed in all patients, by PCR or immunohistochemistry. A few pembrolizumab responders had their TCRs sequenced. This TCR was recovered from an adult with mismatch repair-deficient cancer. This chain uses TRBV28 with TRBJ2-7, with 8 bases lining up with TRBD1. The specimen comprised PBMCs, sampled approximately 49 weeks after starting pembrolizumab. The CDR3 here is CASSPPTGAYEQYF. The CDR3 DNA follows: TGTGCCAGCAGTCCACCGACAGGGGCCTACGAGCAGTACTTC.